The entry below gives a single TCR beta chain sequence along with its context. The antigen is undetermined. A multiplex PCR was run with 60 Vbeta primers and 13 Jbeta primers. Authors' analysis steps: In a later analysis, the count reached about 82 million unique TCR beta chains, with around 11 million shared. The data were produced by immunoSEQ multiplex PCR, yet TCRdb's version contains in-frame clones alone and is incomplete. That table supplies the V and J calls and clone size; D and trimming were determined from the DNA. The sample gives under 200,000 clones, nearly 80% of which show up once; roughly 10% is in the top ten. This record comes from a study of cytomegalovirus exposure and HLA in healthy donors. Trimming shortened V by 3 bases and J by 1 base, and 13 bases separated the two germline ends. The germline V gene has CDR1 SQVTM and CDR2 ANQGSEA. CDR3 length: 14 residues. Overall study results and limits: Within the data, a cluster of highly shared sequence variants was likely a sequencing artifact. Accounts indicate the classifier identified cytomegalovirus status with strong specificity and sensitivity. A few V segments could not be told apart, such as TRBV6-2 and TRBV6-3, and were left out.

The sequenced material came from PBMCs. The chain combines TRBV29-1 with TRBJ2-7; D possibly corresponds to TRBD1 (5 bases). This sequence was found in a man aged 18 to 29 in good health and CMV-seropositive. The CDR3: CSVDYPQGSYEQYF. In DNA form, the CDR3 reads TGCAGCGTTGATTATCCGCAGGGTTCCTACGAGCAGTACTTC.